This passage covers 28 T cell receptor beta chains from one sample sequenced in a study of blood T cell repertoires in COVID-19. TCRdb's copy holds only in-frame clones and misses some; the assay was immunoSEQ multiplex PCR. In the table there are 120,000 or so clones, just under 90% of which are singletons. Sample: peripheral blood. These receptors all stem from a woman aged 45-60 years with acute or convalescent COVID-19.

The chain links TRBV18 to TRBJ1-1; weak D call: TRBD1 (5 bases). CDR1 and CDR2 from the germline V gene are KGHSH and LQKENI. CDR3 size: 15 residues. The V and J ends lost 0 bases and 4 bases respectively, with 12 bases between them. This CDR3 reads CASSPPGRAGTEAFF. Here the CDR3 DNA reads TGTGCCAGCTCACCACCTGGCAGGGCAGGCACTGAAGCTTTCTTT.

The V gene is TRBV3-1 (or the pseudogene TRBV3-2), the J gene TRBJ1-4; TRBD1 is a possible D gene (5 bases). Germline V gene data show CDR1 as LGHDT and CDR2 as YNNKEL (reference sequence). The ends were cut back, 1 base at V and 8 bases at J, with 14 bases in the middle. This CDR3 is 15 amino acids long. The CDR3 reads CASSQAWTYKEKLFF. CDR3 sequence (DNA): TGTGCCAGCAGCCAAGCGTGGACATACAAAGAAAAACTGTTTTTT.

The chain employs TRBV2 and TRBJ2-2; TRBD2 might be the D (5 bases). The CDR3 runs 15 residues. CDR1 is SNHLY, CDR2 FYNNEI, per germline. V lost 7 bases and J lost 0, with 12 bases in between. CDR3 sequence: CASKVGSANTGELFF. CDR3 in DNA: TGTGCCAGCAAAGTGGGGAGCGCGAACACCGGGGAGCTGTTTTTT.

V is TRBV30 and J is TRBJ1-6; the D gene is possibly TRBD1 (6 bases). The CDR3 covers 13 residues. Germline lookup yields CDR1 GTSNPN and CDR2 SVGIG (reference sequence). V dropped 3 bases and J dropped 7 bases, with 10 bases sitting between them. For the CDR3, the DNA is TGTGCCTGGAGAGCAGGGGCGAATTCACCCCTCCACTTT. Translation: CAWRAGANSPLHF.

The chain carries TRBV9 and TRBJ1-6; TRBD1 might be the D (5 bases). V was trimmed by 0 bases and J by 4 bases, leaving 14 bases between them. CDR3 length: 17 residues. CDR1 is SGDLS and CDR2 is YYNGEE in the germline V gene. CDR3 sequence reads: CASSVGWGRAYNSPLHF. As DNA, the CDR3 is TGTGCCAGCAGCGTAGGGTGGGGCAGGGCGTATAATTCACCCCTCCACTTT.

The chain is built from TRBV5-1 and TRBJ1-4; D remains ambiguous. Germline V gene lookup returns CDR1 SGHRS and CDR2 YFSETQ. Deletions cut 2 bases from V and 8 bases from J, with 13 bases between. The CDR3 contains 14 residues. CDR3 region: CASSLTQAQEKLFF. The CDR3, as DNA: TGCGCCAGCAGCTTAACGCAGGCTCAGGAAAAACTGTTTTTT.

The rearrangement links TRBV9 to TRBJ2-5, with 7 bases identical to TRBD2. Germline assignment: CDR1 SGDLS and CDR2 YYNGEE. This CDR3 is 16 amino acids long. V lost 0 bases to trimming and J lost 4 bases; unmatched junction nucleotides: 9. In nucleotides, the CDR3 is TGTGCCAGCAGCGTAGGGTCGGAGGGAGGGCTAGAGACCCAGTACTTC. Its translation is CASSVGSEGGLETQYF.

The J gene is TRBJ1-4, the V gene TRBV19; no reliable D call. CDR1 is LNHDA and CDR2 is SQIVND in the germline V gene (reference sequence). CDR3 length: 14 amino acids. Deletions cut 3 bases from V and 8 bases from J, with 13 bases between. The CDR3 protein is CASSIGGVGEKLFF. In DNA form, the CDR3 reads TGTGCCAGTAGTATCGGCGGGGTTGGGGAAAAACTGTTTTTT.

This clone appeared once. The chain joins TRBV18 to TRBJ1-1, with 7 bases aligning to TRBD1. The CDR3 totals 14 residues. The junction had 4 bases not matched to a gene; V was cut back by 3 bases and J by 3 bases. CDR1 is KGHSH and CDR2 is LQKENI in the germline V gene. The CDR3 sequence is CASSPVRGDTEAFF. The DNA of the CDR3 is TGTGCCAGCTCACCGGTCAGGGGGGACACTGAAGCTTTCTTT.

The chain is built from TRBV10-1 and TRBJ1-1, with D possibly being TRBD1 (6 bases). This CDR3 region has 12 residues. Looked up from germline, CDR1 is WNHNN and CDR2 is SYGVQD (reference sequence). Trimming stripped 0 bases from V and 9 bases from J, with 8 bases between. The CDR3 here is CASSESTGQAFF. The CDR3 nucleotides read TGCGCCAGCAGTGAGTCCACAGGGCAAGCTTTCTTT.

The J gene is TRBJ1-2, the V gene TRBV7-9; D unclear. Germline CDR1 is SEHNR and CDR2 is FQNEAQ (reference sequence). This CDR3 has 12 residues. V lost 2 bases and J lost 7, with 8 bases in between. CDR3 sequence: CASSLPGSGYTF. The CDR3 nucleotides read TGTGCCAGCAGCTTACCCGGGAGTGGCTACACCTTC.

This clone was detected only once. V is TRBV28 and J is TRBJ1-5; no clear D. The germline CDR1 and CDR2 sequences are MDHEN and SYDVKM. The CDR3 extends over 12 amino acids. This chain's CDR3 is CATMESNQPQHF. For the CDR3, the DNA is TGTGCGACCATGGAGAGCAATCAGCCCCAGCATTTT.

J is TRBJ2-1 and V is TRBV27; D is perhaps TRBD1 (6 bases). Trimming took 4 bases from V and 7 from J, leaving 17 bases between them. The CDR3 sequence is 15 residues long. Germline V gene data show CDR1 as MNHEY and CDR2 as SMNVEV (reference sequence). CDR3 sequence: CASSSPNREENEQFF. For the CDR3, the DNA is TGTGCCAGCAGTTCCCCGAACAGGGAAGAAAATGAGCAGTTCTTC.

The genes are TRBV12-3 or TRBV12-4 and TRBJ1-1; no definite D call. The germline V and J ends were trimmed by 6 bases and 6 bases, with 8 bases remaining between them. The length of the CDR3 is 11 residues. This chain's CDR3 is CASSISSEAFF. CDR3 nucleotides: TGTGCCAGCAGCATTAGTTCTGAAGCTTTCTTT.

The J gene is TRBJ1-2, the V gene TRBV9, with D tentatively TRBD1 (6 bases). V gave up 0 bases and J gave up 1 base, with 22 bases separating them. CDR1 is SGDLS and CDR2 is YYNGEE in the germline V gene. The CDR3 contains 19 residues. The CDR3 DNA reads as TGTGCCAGCAGCGTAGATGGTACCGGCAGGGGCCTAATTAACTATGGCTACACCTTC. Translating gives CASSVDGTGRGLINYGYTF.

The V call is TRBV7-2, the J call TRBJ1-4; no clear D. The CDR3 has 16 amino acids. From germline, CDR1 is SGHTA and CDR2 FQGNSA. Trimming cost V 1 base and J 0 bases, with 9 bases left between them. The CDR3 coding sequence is TGTGCCAGCAGCTTAGTTGGTGGGCCAACTAATGAAAAACTGTTTTTT. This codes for CASSLVGGPTNEKLFF. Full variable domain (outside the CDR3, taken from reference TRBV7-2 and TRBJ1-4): GAGVSQSPSNKVTEKGKDVELRCDPISGHTALYWYRQSLGQGLEFLIYFQGNSAPDKSGLPSDRFSAERTGGSVSTLTIQRTQQEDSAVYLCASSLVGGPTNEKLFFGSGTQLSVL.

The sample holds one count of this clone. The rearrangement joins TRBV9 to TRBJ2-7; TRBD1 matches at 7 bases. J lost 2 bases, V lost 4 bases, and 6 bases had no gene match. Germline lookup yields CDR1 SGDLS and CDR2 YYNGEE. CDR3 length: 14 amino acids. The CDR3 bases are TGTGCCAGCAGCACAGGACAGGACGCCTACGAGCAGTACTTC. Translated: CASSTGQDAYEQYF. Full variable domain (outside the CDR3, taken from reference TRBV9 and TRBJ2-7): DSGVTQTPKHLITATGQRVTLRCSPRSGDLSVYWYQQSLDQGLQFLIQYYNGEERAKGNILERFSAQQFPDLHSELNLSSLELGDSALYFCASSTGQDAYEQYFGPGTRLTVT.

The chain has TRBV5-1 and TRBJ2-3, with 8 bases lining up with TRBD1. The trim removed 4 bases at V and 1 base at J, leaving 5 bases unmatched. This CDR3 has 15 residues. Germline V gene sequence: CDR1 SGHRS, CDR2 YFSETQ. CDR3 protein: CASSKTGAGTDTQYF. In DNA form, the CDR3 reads TGCGCCAGCAGCAAGACAGGGGCCGGCACAGATACGCAGTATTTT.

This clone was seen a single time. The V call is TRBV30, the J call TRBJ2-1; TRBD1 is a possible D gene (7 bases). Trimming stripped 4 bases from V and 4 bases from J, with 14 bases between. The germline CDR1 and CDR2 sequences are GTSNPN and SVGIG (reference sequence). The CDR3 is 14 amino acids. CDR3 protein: CAWNGQDYYNEQFF. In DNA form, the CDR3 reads TGTGCCTGGAATGGACAGGACTATTACAATGAGCAGTTCTTC.

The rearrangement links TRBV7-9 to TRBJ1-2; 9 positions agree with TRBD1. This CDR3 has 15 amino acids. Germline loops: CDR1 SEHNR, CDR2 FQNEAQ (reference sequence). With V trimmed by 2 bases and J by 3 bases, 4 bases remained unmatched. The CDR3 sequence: CASSLKGQGHYGYTF. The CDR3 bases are TGTGCCAGCAGCTTAAAGGGACAGGGACACTATGGCTACACCTTC. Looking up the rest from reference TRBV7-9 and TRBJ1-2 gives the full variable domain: DTGVSQNPRHKITKRGQNVTFRCDPISEHNRLYWYRQTLGQGPEFLTYFQNEAQLEKSRLLSDRFSAERPKGSFSTLEIQRTEQGDSAMYLCASSLKGQGHYGYTFGSGTRLTVV.

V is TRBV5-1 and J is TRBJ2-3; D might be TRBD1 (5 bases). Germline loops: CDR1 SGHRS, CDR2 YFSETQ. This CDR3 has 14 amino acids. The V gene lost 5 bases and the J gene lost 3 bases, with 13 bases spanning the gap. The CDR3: CASRKVDRTDTQYF. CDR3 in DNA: TGCGCCAGCAGAAAGGTCGACAGAACAGATACGCAGTATTTT.

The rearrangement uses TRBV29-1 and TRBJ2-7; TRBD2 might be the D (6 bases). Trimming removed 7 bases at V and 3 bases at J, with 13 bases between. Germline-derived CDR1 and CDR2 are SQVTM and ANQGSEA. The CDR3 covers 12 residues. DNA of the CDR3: TGCAGCGCTGGGGACTTTTTCTACGAGCAGTACTTC. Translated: CSAGDFFYEQYF.

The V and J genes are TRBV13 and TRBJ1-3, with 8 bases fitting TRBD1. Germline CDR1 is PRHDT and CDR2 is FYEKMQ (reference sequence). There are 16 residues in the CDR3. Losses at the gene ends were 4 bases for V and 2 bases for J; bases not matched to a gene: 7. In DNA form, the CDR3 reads TGTGCCAGCAGCTCCCGACAGGGGTTTACTGGAAACACCATATATTTT. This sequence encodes CASSSRQGFTGNTIYF.

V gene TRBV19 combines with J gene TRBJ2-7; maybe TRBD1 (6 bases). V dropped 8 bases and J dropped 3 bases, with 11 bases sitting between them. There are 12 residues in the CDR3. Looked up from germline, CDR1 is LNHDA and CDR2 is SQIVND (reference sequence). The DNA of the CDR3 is TGTGCCAGTGAGGGGGACGGCTACGAGCAGTACTTC. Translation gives CASEGDGYEQYF. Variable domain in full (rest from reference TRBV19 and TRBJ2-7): DGGITQSPKYLFRKEGQNVTLSCEQNLNHDAMYWYRQDPGQGLRLIYYSQIVNDFQKGDIAEGYSVSREKKESFPLTVTSAQKNPTAFYLCASEGDGYEQYFGPGTRLTVT.

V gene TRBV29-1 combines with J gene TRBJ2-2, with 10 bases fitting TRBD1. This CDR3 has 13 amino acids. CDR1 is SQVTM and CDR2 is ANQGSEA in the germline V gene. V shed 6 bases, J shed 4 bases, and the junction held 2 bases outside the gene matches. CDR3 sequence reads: CSVRDRGTGELFF. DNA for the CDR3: TGCAGCGTGCGGGACAGGGGCACCGGGGAGCTGTTTTTT.

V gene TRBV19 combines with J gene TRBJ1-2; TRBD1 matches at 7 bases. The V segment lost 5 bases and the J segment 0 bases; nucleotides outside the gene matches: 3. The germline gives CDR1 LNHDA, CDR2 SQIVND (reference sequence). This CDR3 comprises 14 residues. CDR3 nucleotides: TGTGCCAGTAGTTTCGGGACAGCTAACTATGGCTACACCTTC. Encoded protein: CASSFGTANYGYTF.

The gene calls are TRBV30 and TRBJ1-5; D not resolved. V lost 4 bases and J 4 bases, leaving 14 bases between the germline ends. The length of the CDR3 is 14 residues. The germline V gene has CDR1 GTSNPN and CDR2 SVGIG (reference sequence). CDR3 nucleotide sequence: TGTGCCTGGACCGAACCCTATCGTAATCAGCCCCAGCATTTT. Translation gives CAWTEPYRNQPQHF.

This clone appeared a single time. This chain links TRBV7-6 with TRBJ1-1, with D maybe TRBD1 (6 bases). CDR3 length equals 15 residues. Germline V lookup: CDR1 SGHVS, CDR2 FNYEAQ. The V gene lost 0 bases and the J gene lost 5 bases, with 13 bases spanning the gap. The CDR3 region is CASSLAQGFWTEAFF. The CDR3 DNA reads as TGTGCCAGCAGCTTAGCACAGGGATTCTGGACTGAAGCTTTCTTT. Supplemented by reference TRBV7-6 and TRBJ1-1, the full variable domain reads GAGVSQSPRYKVTKRGQDVALRCDPISGHVSLYWYRQALGQGPEFLTYFNYEAQQDKSGLPNDRFSAERPEGSISTLTIQRTEQRDSAMYRCASSLAQGFWTEAFFGQGTRLTVV.